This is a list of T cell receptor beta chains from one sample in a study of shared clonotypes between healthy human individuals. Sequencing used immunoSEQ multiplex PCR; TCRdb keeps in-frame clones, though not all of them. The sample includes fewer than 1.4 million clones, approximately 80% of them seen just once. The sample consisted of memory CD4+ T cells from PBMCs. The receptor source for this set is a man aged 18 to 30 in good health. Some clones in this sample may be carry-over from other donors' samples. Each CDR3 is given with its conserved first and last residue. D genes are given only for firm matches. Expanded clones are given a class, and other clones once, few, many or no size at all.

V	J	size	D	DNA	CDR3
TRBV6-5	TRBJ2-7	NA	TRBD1	TGTGCCAGCAGTTCCAACAGGGGTACGAACGAGCAGTACTTC	CASSSNRGTNEQYF
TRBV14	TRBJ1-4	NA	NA	TGTGCCAGCAGCCTGATTAATGGAAAACTGTTTTTT	CASSLINGKLFF
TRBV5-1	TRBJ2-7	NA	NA	TGCGCCAGCAGTAGGTCCCACGAGCAGTACTTC	CASSRSHEQYF
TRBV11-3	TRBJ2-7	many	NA	TGTGCCAGCAGCCCCAGGGGAGCCGACTCATACGAGCAGTACTTC	CASSPRGADSYEQYF
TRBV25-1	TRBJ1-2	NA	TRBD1	TGTGCCAGCAGTGAACCCGGGACAGGATCTAACTATGGCTACACCTTC	CASSEPGTGSNYGYTF
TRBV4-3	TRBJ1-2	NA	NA	TGCGCCAGCAGCCAAGTCCCGGGGGCTAACTATGGCTACACCTTC	CASSQVPGANYGYTF
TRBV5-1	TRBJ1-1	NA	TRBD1	TGCGCCAGCAGCTTTACAGGGGGGAACACTGAAGCTTTCTTT	CASSFTGGNTEAFF
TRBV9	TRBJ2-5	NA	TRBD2	TGTGCCAGCAGCCAGACTAGCGGAGAAGAGACCCAGTACTTC	CASSQTSGEETQYF
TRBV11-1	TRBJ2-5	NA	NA	TGTGCCAGCAGCCCAAGGGATTTTCGGGAGACCCAGTACTTC	CASSPRDFRETQYF
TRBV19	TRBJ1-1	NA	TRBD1	TGTGCCAGTAGTCGCACCGGGACAGGGGGAATGAGAGCTTTCTTT	CASSRTGTGGMRAFF
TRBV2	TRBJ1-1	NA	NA	TGTGCCAGCAGTTTGACAGGAATGAACACTGAAGCTTTCTTT	CASSLTGMNTEAFF
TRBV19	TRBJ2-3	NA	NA	TGTGCCAGTAACCCCACCAGGGCTAGCACAGATACGCAGTATTTT	CASNPTRASTDTQYF
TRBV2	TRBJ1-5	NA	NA	TGTGCCAGCAGTACTCGGGGAGGGGGGATTGAACAGCCCCAGCATTTT	CASSTRGGGIEQPQHF
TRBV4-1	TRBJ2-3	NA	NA	TGCGCCAGCAGCCAAGGGATAGGGGGGGGAGGAGATACGCAGTATTTT	CASSQGIGGGGDTQYF
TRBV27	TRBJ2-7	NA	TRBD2	TGTGCCAGCAGTTTAAGCGGGAGGACCACCTACCCCTACGAGCAGTACTTC	CASSLSGRTTYPYEQYF
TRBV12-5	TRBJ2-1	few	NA	TGTGCTAGTGGCTCCCACTACAATGAGCAGTTCTTC	CASGSHYNEQFF
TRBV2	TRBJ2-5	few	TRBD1	TGTGCCAGCGTCCCGGGACAGGGAGGGAGAGCCCAGTACTTC	CASVPGQGGRAQYF
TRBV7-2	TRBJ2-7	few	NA	TGTGCCAGCAGCCCCGGAACCCTCGCCTACGAGCAGTACTTC	CASSPGTLAYEQYF
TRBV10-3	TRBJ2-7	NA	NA	TGTGCCATCGGCTCGGGCCCCTACGAGCAGTACTTC	CAIGSGPYEQYF
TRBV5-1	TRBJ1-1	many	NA	TGCGCCAGCAGCTGGACGGAGGGGACTGAAGCTTTCTTT	CASSWTEGTEAFF
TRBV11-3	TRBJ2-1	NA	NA	TGTGCCAGCAGCTTAGGATTTGCGAGCTCCTACAATGAGCAGTTCTTC	CASSLGFASSYNEQFF
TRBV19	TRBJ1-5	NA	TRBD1	TGTGCCAGTACCTTGGGACAGGGTACGAGGAGCAATCAGCCCCAGCATTTT	CASTLGQGTRSNQPQHF
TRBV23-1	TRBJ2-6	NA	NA	TGCGCCAGCAGACGACTGTGCTCTGGGGCCAACGTCCTGACTTTC	CASRRLCSGANVLTF
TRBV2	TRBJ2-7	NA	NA	TGTGCCAGCAGTGAAACCCGGGTCAGGGGGGTCTACGAGCAGTACTTC	CASSETRVRGVYEQYF
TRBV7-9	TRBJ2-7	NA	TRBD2	TGTGCCAGCAGCTCAATGGTCGCCCTAGCGGGAAACAACGAGCAGTACTTC	CASSSMVALAGNNEQYF
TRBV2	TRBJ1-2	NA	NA	TGTGCCAGCAGAGGAGACAGAGACTATGGCTACACCTTC	CASRGDRDYGYTF
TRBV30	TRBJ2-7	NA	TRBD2	TGTGCCTGGAGTGTATGGGAGGGCAGACCTTCCTACGAGCAGTACTTC	CAWSVWEGRPSYEQYF
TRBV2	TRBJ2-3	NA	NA	TGTGCCAGCAGTGAATATCCAGATACGCAGTATTTT	CASSEYPDTQYF